This entry lists 27 T cell receptor beta chains sequenced from one sample in a study of human T cells and chemical hapten exposure. Time point described: pre-sensitization, week 0. Treatment given: therapeutic diphenylcyclopropenone sensitization with weekly scalp DPC. Each CDR3 protein gets one entry after TCRdb re-called the RACE reads with MiXCR. The table has over 300,000 distinct CDR3 sequences, approximately 5.1% seen once; the top ten hold roughly 2.6%. The sample in question was whole blood, obtained in connection with sensitization to the hapten diphenylcyclopropenone (DPC). Source of these receptors: a woman aged 45-65 years with alopecia areata. Some clones in this sample may be carry-over from other donors' samples.

The chain joins TRBV10-3 to TRBJ2-1; 9 nucleotides align to TRBD1. The CDR3 has 17 amino acids. The germline gives CDR1 ENHRY, CDR2 SYGVKD. J gave up 8 bases and V 6 bases, and 17 bases lay outside the gene matches. CDR3: CAIRAGTGRLPGDEQFF. CDR3 sequence (DNA): TGTGCCATCAGGGCCGGGACAGGGCGCCTCCCGGGTGATGAGCAGTTCTTC.

This clonotype was seen at least ten times. The genes are TRBV24-1 and TRBJ2-3; D is unclear. This CDR3 contains 13 residues. V was trimmed by 5 bases and J by 0 bases, leaving 5 bases between them. Germline assignment: CDR1 KGHDR and CDR2 SFDVKD. CDR3 sequence reads: CATSGASTDTQYF. DNA of the CDR3: TGTGCCACCAGTGGCGCGAGCACAGATACGCAGTATTTT.

Only a few counts were recorded for this clonotype. The chain has TRBV20-1 and TRBJ1-2; maybe TRBD1 (5 bases). The CDR3 has 12 residues. Germline loops: CDR1 DFQATT, CDR2 SNEGSKA (reference sequence). Deletions cut 3 bases from V and 8 bases from J, with 13 bases between. The CDR3: CSARPGTGGYTF. In DNA form, the CDR3 reads TGCAGTGCTAGGCCGGGGACGGGCGGCTACACCTTC.

The chain links TRBV9 to TRBJ2-3; D is undetermined. Between the trimmed V and J ends, which lost 0 bases and 2 bases, there was a span of 10 bases. Germline V gene lookup returns CDR1 SGDLS and CDR2 YYNGEE. The CDR3 runs 15 residues. The CDR3 coding sequence is TGTGCCAGCAGCGTAGTGGGCGCCCTCACAGATACGCAGTATTTT. Its protein is CASSVVGALTDTQYF.

This clonotype occurred many times. The chain joins TRBV30 to TRBJ2-3; either TRBD1 or TRBD2 may fit D (5 bases each). Germline V lookup: CDR1 GTSNPN, CDR2 SVGIG (reference sequence). The CDR3 has 11 amino acids. The V end was cut by 4 bases, the J end by 8 bases, with 10 bases between. The CDR3 bases are TGTGCCTGGACATTGGGGGTTACGCAGTATTTT. As protein: CAWTLGVTQYF.

This clonotype was seen ten or more times. CDR3 sequence: CASTRWTKETQYF. The CDR3 nucleotides read TGTGCCAGCACCCGGTGGACCAAAGAGACCCAGTACTTC. The V call is TRBV2, the J call TRBJ2-5, with no clear D. CDR3 length: 13 residues. Germline loops: CDR1 SNHLY, CDR2 FYNNEI. V lost 7 bases and J lost 3, with 12 bases in between.

This clonotype was seen at least ten times. This chain links TRBV7-2 with TRBJ2-1; 11 bases are shared with TRBD2. The V and J ends lost 5 bases and 4 bases, in that order; junction bases with no gene match: 7. CDR1 SGHTA and CDR2 FQGNSA come from the germline V gene. This CDR3 has 16 residues. CDR3 residues: CASSETSGTVYNEQFF. The CDR3 DNA sequence: TGTGCCAGCAGCGAGACTAGCGGGACGGTTTACAATGAGCAGTTCTTC.

The table lists this clonotype with many counts. The rearrangement links TRBV5-6 to TRBJ1-2, with TRBD1 identical over 8 bases. Germline lookup yields CDR1 SGHDT and CDR2 YYEEEE. This CDR3 contains 14 residues. Trimming took 2 bases from V and 8 from J; bases not matched to a gene: 8. CDR3 DNA: TGTGCCAGCAGCTTCGGACAGGGAAGGGAAGGCTACACCTTC. Protein: CASSFGQGREGYTF.

This clonotype was detected many times. The chain recombines TRBV18 with TRBJ2-7; D not resolved. CDR3 length: 13 residues. Between the trimmed V and J ends, which lost 5 bases and 6 bases, there was a span of 14 bases. Germline CDR1 reads KGHSH; CDR2 reads LQKENI. The CDR3 protein is CASSGNSGAEQYF. CDR3 nucleotide sequence: TGTGCCAGCTCAGGAAACAGTGGCGCCGAGCAGTACTTC.

This clonotype was picked up many times. The V call is TRBV4-2, the J call TRBJ1-5, with D unresolved. Per the germline V gene, CDR1 is LGHNA and CDR2 is YNFKEQ. The CDR3 contains 14 residues. V lost 0 bases to trimming and J lost 2 bases, with 5 bases between them. The DNA of the CDR3 is TGTGCCAGCAGCCAAGATCAGGGCAATCAGCCCCAGCATTTT. The encoded protein is CASSQDQGNQPQHF.

In this sample, this clonotype turned up a few times. The chain couples TRBV7-3 to TRBJ1-1, with D tentatively TRBD1 (6 bases). The germline CDR1 and CDR2 sequences are SGHTA and FQGTGA. The CDR3 length is 15 residues. V was shortened by 3 bases and J by 3 bases, with 14 bases between the two germline ends. The CDR3 DNA follows: TGTGCCAGCAGCTTGGGCCCAGGGGCCGACACTGAAGCTTTCTTT. As protein: CASSLGPGADTEAFF.

This clonotype came up many times. In DNA, the CDR3 is TGTGCCAGCAGCCCCAAGAGGGGTCCCTACAATGAGCAGTTCTTC. This sequence encodes CASSPKRGPYNEQFF. The chain links TRBV7-2 to TRBJ2-1, with D possibly called TRBD1 or TRBD2 (5 bases each). V gave up 5 bases and J gave up 2 bases, with 13 bases separating them. The germline V gene encodes CDR1 SGHTA and CDR2 FQGNSA. The CDR3 is made up of 15 amino acids.

This clonotype was recorded many times. The chain couples TRBV29-1 to TRBJ2-3; D unresolved. The germline V and J ends were trimmed by 4 bases and 2 bases, with 10 bases remaining between them. Germline assignment: CDR1 SQVTM and CDR2 ANQGSEA. This CDR3 comprises 13 residues. The CDR3 region has the DNA TGCAGCGTTGCAGAGCCCCCCACAGATACGCAGTATTTT. Translating gives CSVAEPPTDTQYF.

The CDR3 bases are TGCAGCGTCGTGTATGGGGGATCGGGCACTGAAGCTTTCTTT. It translates to CSVVYGGSGTEAFF. V and J are TRBV29-1 and TRBJ1-1; weak D call: TRBD1 (5 bases). Trimming left V 6 bases short and J 4 bases short, with 18 bases between. From germline, CDR1 is SQVTM and CDR2 ANQGSEA. The CDR3 length is 14 residues.

This chain connects TRBV29-1 to TRBJ1-2, with TRBD1 as a possible D gene (5 bases). V dropped 1 base and J dropped 8 bases, with 14 bases sitting between them. The CDR3 sequence is 13 residues long. CDR1 and CDR2 from the germline V gene are SQVTM and ANQGSEA. CDR3 bases: TGCAGCGTTGAAGGAGGGGAGGCAGTCGGCTACACCTTC. This gives the protein CSVEGGEAVGYTF.

This clonotype was seen repeatedly, ten times or more. This sequence joins TRBV7-9 and TRBJ1-2; TRBD1 matches 12 bases. This CDR3 contains 15 residues. V trimming: 5 bases; J trimming: 5 bases; junction bases outside the gene matches: 6. Germline CDR1 SEHNR, CDR2 FQNEAQ (reference sequence). This CDR3 is CASSQPGQGAYGYTF. The CDR3 DNA reads TGTGCCAGCAGCCAGCCGGGACAGGGGGCATATGGCTACACCTTC.

The rearrangement uses TRBV5-6 and TRBJ2-1; 7 nucleotides match TRBD1. CDR1 and CDR2 (germline): SGHDT, YYEEEE. The CDR3 is 16 residues long. Germline trimming cut 0 bases from V and 5 bases from J; bases unmatched to any gene: 8. CDR3 in amino acids: CASSLAPAGGNNEQFF. As DNA, the CDR3 is TGTGCCAGCAGCTTGGCGCCAGCAGGGGGAAACAATGAGCAGTTCTTC.

In its sample, this clonotype was seen many times. V is TRBV29-1 and J is TRBJ2-2; 7 bases match TRBD2. The CDR3 contains 14 residues. V shed 4 bases, J shed 6 bases, and the junction held 8 bases outside the gene matches. Germline V gene data show CDR1 as SQVTM and CDR2 as ANQGSEA. The CDR3 sequence is CSVGPGGRAGELFF. The CDR3 region has the DNA TGCAGCGTTGGGCCTGGAGGGAGGGCCGGGGAGCTGTTTTTT.

Notes on this clonotype: This may be a read error, as it is one base from a much larger clone. The rearrangement links TRBV4-3 to TRBJ1-5; no clear D gene. The CDR3 extends over 15 amino acids. Germline V gene sequence: CDR1 LGHNA, CDR2 YSLEER. For the CDR3, the DNA is TGCGCCAGCAGCCAAGATTGGAATAGCAATCAGCCCCAGAATTTT. This codes for CASSQDWNSNQPQNF.

This clonotype came up many times. The J gene is TRBJ1-4, the V gene TRBV11-2, with D tentatively TRBD1 (5 bases). There are 15 residues in the CDR3. In germline, CDR1 is SGHAT, CDR2 FQNNGV. The germline V and J ends were trimmed by 5 bases and 8 bases, with 18 bases remaining between them. This CDR3 is CASSSRPSGGEKLFF. The CDR3, as DNA: TGTGCCAGCAGCAGCCGCCCGTCCGGGGGAGAAAAACTGTTTTTT. The variable domain in full, completed from reference TRBV11-2 and TRBJ1-4, reads EAGVAQSPRYKIIEKRQSVAFWCNPISGHATLYWYQQILGQGPKLLIQFQNNGVVDDSQLPKDRFSAERLKGVDSTLKIQPAKLEDSAVYLCASSSRPSGGEKLFFGSGTQLSVL.

The sample holds a few counts of this clonotype. V gene TRBV7-8 combines with J gene TRBJ1-4, with D possibly matching TRBD1 (5 bases). CDR3 length: 16 amino acids. With 2 bases removed from V and 8 bases from J, the gap between germline ends came to 18 bases. Germline CDR1 reads SGHVS; CDR2 reads FQNEAQ. CDR3 DNA: TGTGCCAGCAGCTTATGGCGTGACAGCCGTAAAGAAAAACTGTTTTTT. This codes for CASSLWRDSRKEKLFF.

This clonotype was counted ten times or more. The chain combines TRBV11-2 with TRBJ2-5, with D possibly matching TRBD2 (6 bases). This CDR3 spans 13 amino acids. Trimming took off 5 bases at V and 4 bases at J, with 11 bases between the two ends. CDR1 SGHAT and CDR2 FQNNGV come from the germline V gene. CDR3 region: CASSRWGVETQYF. The CDR3 DNA follows: TGTGCCAGCAGCCGGTGGGGGGTAGAGACCCAGTACTTC. The whole variable domain, remainder taken from reference TRBV11-2 and TRBJ2-5, is EAGVAQSPRYKIIEKRQSVAFWCNPISGHATLYWYQQILGQGPKLLIQFQNNGVVDDSQLPKDRFSAERLKGVDSTLKIQPAKLEDSAVYLCASSRWGVETQYFGPGTRLLVL.

This clonotype was found many times. The chain has TRBV5-1 and TRBJ2-7, with D maybe TRBD2 (6 bases). Germline V gene sequence: CDR1 SGHRS, CDR2 YFSETQ. The V end was cut by 4 bases, the J end by 7 bases, with 18 bases between. The CDR3 sequence is 14 residues long. The CDR3 DNA is TGCGCCAGCAGCCCGGGTGGAGGGGTTCGTGAGCAGTACTTC. Amino acids: CASSPGGGVREQYF.

The gene calls are TRBV18 and TRBJ2-5, with a weak D call TRBD2 (5 bases). Germline values: CDR1 KGHSH, CDR2 LQKENI. There are 12 residues in the CDR3. The germline V and J ends were trimmed by 5 bases and 4 bases, with 8 bases remaining between them. CDR3 nucleotides: TGTGCCAGCTCAACGCTAGCAGAGACCCAGTACTTC. As protein: CASSTLAETQYF.

V usage is TRBV2 and J usage is TRBJ1-4; D call uncertain. Germline V gives CDR1 SNHLY, CDR2 FYNNEI. This CDR3 contains 15 residues. Trimming cost V 2 bases and J 4 bases, with 11 bases left between them. The chain's CDR3 is CASSERFSFNEKLFF. The CDR3 bases are TGTGCCAGCAGTGAAAGGTTCAGCTTTAATGAAAAACTGTTTTTT.

This clonotype was seen at least ten times. This chain connects TRBV19 to TRBJ2-1, with D maybe TRBD1 (5 bases). Germline CDR1 and CDR2: LNHDA and SQIVND (reference sequence). CDR3 length: 14 amino acids. V shed 3 bases and J shed 5 bases, with 11 bases lying between them. CDR3 sequence: CASSIDSLHNEQFF. The CDR3 DNA follows: TGTGCCAGTAGTATCGACAGCCTACACAATGAGCAGTTCTTC.

This clonotype was detected a few times. This chain connects TRBV6-5 to TRBJ1-6, with unresolved D. V lost 0 bases to trimming and J lost 13 bases, with 10 bases between them. The CDR3 has 13 amino acids. The germline V gene encodes CDR1 MNHEY and CDR2 SVGAGI. CDR3 in DNA: TGTGCCAGCAGTTACTCAACCCGTGCGCCCCTCCACTTT. It yields the protein CASSYSTRAPLHF.